Below, 30 T cell receptor beta chains from the same sample are listed, as sequenced in a study of regulatory T cells in long-lasting Graves disease (dated by TCRdb to the early 2020s). The library was produced with multiplex PCR. TCRdb shows the sequencer as Illumina HiSeq 4000. TCR beta libraries were built with iRepertoire HTBI primers and Arm-PCR amplification of CDR3 regions. The public reads were reanalyzed by TCRdb: fastp trimming at Q25, MiXCR alignment, in-frame beta chains only. Rows with a matching CDR3 protein are joined into one entry that keeps the most common DNA and genes. Here the sample has some 470,000 distinct CDR3 sequences; under 25% occur a single time. Roughly 7% of the sample is taken by the ten largest. Reading the label with the study, this specimen's time point is: persistent/refractory GD, antithyroid drugs over 5 years with positive TRAb. RNA was extracted from PBMCs in TRIzol for both TCR sequencing and RNA sequencing.

The material sequenced was peripheral blood mononuclear cells (PBMCs), taken when the disease was refractory, from a patient treated with antithyroid drugs. The source of these receptors is a female donor with Graves disease.

This clonotype was seen more than once but under ten times. This chain uses TRBV19 with TRBJ1-5; no definite D call. The CDR3 runs 17 residues. Germline CDR1 and CDR2: LNHDA and SQIVND (reference sequence). The V end lost 3 bases, the J end lost 0 bases, and 15 bases lay between the germline ends. The CDR3 DNA sequence: TGTGCCAGTAGTATTTACACAGCCGGTTCTAGCAATCAGCCCCAGCATTTT. Amino acid sequence: CASSIYTAGSSNQPQHF.

V gene TRBV19 combines with J gene TRBJ2-7, with a tentative D call TRBD2 (6 bases). CDR3 length: 14 residues. From germline, CDR1 is LNHDA and CDR2 SQIVND (reference sequence). V lost 5 bases, J lost 4 bases, and 15 bases lay in between. The CDR3 bases are TGTGCCAGTAGTGTGCGGAGGGGTGGGTACGAGCAGTACTTC. This gives the protein CASSVRRGGYEQYF.

The chain joins TRBV18 to TRBJ2-2, with 7 bases that match TRBD2. This CDR3 has 14 amino acids. Germline CDR1 is KGHSH and CDR2 is LQKENI. The ends lost 5 bases at V and 5 bases at J; junction bases unmatched: 5. CDR3 coding DNA: TGTGCCAGCTCAGCGGGAGCGGTAACCGGGGAGCTGTTTTTT. Its protein product is CASSAGAVTGELFF. The complete variable domain, with remaining parts taken from reference TRBV18 and TRBJ2-2, reads NAGVMQNPRHLVRRRGQEARLRCSPMKGHSHVYWYRQLPEEGLKFMVYLQKENIIDESGMPKERFSAEFPKEGPSILRIQQVVRGDSAAYFCASSAGAVTGELFFGEGSRLTVL.

The rearrangement joins TRBV6-2 or TRBV6-3 to TRBJ2-2; no definite D call. The CDR3 has 12 residues. The germline V and J ends were trimmed by 1 base and 6 bases, with 3 bases remaining between them. Germline lookup yields CDR1 MNHEY and CDR2 SVGEGT. The CDR3 DNA is TGTGCCAGCAGTTACTTCGCCGGGGAGCTGTTTTTT. Translated: CASSYFAGELFF.

The chain joins TRBV4-1 to TRBJ2-5, with D tentatively TRBD2 (7 bases). This CDR3 has 13 amino acids. Looked up from germline, CDR1 is MGHRA and CDR2 is YSYEKL. V lost 7 bases to trimming and J lost 5 bases, with 14 bases between them. Here the CDR3 reads CASNRGGGETQYF. The CDR3 DNA follows: TGCGCCAGCAATCGAGGGGGAGGGGAGACCCAGTACTTC.

The chain has TRBV7-9 and TRBJ1-6; a weak D match, TRBD1 (6 bases). Trimming removed 4 bases from V and 5 bases from J, with 15 bases in between. CDR3 size: 16 residues. In germline, CDR1 is SEHNR, CDR2 FQNEAQ (reference sequence). As DNA, the CDR3 is TGTGCCAGCAGCTCCCAAGGGGGGCCCAATAATTCACCCCTCCACTTT. Amino acids: CASSSQGGPNNSPLHF.

This clonotype was seen more than once but under ten times. The chain joins TRBV30 to TRBJ2-7; tentatively, D is TRBD1 or TRBD2 (6 bases each). This CDR3 has 16 amino acids. Trimming cost V 0 bases and J 0 bases, with 15 bases left between them. CDR1 is GTSNPN and CDR2 is SVGIG in the germline V gene (reference sequence). CDR3 in amino acids: CAWSVRRGPSSYEQYF. CDR3 coding DNA: TGTGCCTGGAGTGTACGACGGGGGCCATCCTCCTACGAGCAGTACTTC.

The chain is built from TRBV19 and TRBJ1-5; D is perhaps TRBD1 (5 bases). This CDR3 is 15 amino acids long. The germline V and J ends were trimmed by 5 bases and 5 bases, with 16 bases remaining between them. The germline V gene has CDR1 LNHDA and CDR2 SQIVND (reference sequence). CDR3 amino acids: CASSLPGRIYQPQHF. The CDR3 coding sequence is TGTGCCAGTAGTCTCCCGGGACGGATATATCAGCCCCAGCATTTT.

This clonotype appeared many times. This rearrangement joins TRBV28 to TRBJ2-5; 14 bases agree with TRBD2. The CDR3 length is 19 residues. CDR1 and CDR2 (germline): MDHEN, SYDVKM. Germline trimming cut 2 bases from V and 0 bases from J; bases unmatched to any gene: 8. In nucleotides, the CDR3 is TGTGCCAGCAGTTTAGTCCCGGGACTAGCGGGGGCCGACCAAGAGACCCAGTACTTC. Residues: CASSLVPGLAGADQETQYF.

This clonotype was counted between two and nine times. The rearrangement joins TRBV7-8 to TRBJ2-2; D is ambiguous. Trimming shortened V by 5 bases and J by 5 bases, and 9 bases separated the two germline ends. Germline CDR1 reads SGHVS; CDR2 reads FQNEAQ. The CDR3 contains 13 residues. As DNA, the CDR3 is TGTGCCAGCAGCACCAGTAAGACCGGGGAGCTGTTTTTT. This gives the protein CASSTSKTGELFF.

This clonotype was seen a single time. V usage is TRBV7-2 and J usage is TRBJ2-1; 8 nucleotides line up with TRBD1. Per germline, CDR1 SGHTA and CDR2 FQGNSA. Trimming removed 4 bases from V and 4 bases from J; junction bases left unmatched: 6. The CDR3 is made up of 15 amino acids. This CDR3 reads CASSWRQGLYNEQFF. The CDR3 bases are TGTGCCAGCAGCTGGCGACAGGGGTTATACAATGAGCAGTTCTTC.

This clonotype has more than one count but fewer than ten. The V and J genes are TRBV6-2 or TRBV6-3 and TRBJ2-2; possibly TRBD1 for D (5 bases). Trimming left V 4 bases short and J 3 bases short, with 9 bases between. The CDR3 runs to 14 residues. Germline V gene lookup returns CDR1 MNHEY and CDR2 SVGEGT. The CDR3 nucleotides read TGTGCCAGCAGTTCGGACACCTACACCGGGGAGCTGTTTTTT. Protein product: CASSSDTYTGELFF.

The CDR3 bases are TGCAGTGTTCTAGGGGAGACCCAGTACTTC. It specifies CSVLGETQYF. J is TRBJ2-5 and V is TRBV20-1; unclear D gene. V was pared by 7 bases and J by 5 bases, with 8 bases between. CDR1 DFQATT and CDR2 SNEGSKA come from the germline V gene (reference sequence). CDR3 length equals 10 residues.

The V gene is TRBV19, the J gene TRBJ1-1; 8 bases align to TRBD1. With 6 bases clipped from V and 4 bases from J, the junction kept 4 bases outside the gene matches. This CDR3 comprises 13 residues. CDR1 LNHDA and CDR2 SQIVND come from the germline V gene (reference sequence). CDR3 coding DNA: TGTGCCAGTAGCCGGGACAGGATCACTGAAGCTTTCTTT. Translation: CASSRDRITEAFF.

On this clonotype itself: A much larger clone differs by one base, so this may be a read error. V gene TRBV12-3 or TRBV12-4 combines with J gene TRBJ2-7; unclear D gene. The CDR3 sequence is 13 residues long. The germline V and J ends were trimmed by 6 bases and 3 bases, with 12 bases remaining between them. The DNA of the CDR3 is TGTGCCAGCAGCCCGGATGATCACTACGAGCAGTACTTC. This encodes CASSPDDHYEQYF.

This clonotype was seen more than once but under ten times. The V call is TRBV6-2 or TRBV6-3, the J call TRBJ1-2; D uncertain. The CDR3 extends over 14 amino acids. Deletions cut 0 bases from V and 4 bases from J, with 9 bases between. Germline V gene sequence: CDR1 MNHEY, CDR2 SVGEGT. This CDR3 reads CASSYSRAVYGYTF. For the CDR3, the DNA is TGTGCCAGCAGTTACTCTCGGGCCGTCTATGGCTACACCTTC.

The chain has TRBV29-1 and TRBJ1-1; 8 positions match TRBD1. CDR1 SQVTM and CDR2 ANQGSEA come from the germline V gene. The CDR3 consists of 15 residues. After removal of 6 bases from V and 4 bases from J, the junction contained 13 bases not matched to a gene. DNA for the CDR3: TGCAGCGTCGTAGGACAGGGTGGGGGAGTCACTGAAGCTTTCTTT. Amino acids: CSVVGQGGGVTEAFF.

The genes are TRBV9 and TRBJ1-3; D uncertain. CDR1 is SGDLS and CDR2 is YYNGEE in the germline V gene. The V and J ends lost 0 bases and 4 bases respectively, with 8 bases between them. The CDR3 is made up of 14 amino acids. The DNA of the CDR3 is TGTGCCAGCAGCGTAGCTTGGCAAGGAAACACCATATATTTT. It yields the protein CASSVAWQGNTIYF.

At least ten counts were recorded for this clonotype. This chain uses TRBV6-1 with TRBJ1-1; weak D call: TRBD1 (5 bases). CDR1 and CDR2 from the germline V gene are MNHNS and SASEGT. The CDR3 runs to 15 residues. Trimming removed 6 bases at V and 3 bases at J, with 17 bases between. CDR3 in amino acids: CASRLYDSRYTEAFF. Written as DNA, the CDR3 is TGTGCCAGCAGATTGTATGACAGCAGATACACTGAAGCTTTCTTT.

This clonotype was seen repeatedly, ten times or more. This chain joins TRBV19 and TRBJ2-7; TRBD1 matches at 11 bases. Germline CDR1 is LNHDA and CDR2 is SQIVND (reference sequence). After removal of 9 bases from V and 4 bases from J, the junction contained 8 bases not matched to a gene. The CDR3 totals 14 residues. The CDR3 reads CASTPGQGAYEQYF. The CDR3 coding sequence is TGTGCCAGCACCCCCGGACAGGGGGCTTACGAGCAGTACTTC.

This clonotype came up a few times. CDR3 residues: CASSRDSAFEQYF. The CDR3, as DNA: TGTGCCAGCAGCCGGGACTCCGCCTTTGAGCAGTACTTC. This rearrangement joins TRBV6-2 or TRBV6-3 to TRBJ2-7; possible D gene TRBD2, 6 bases. The V end lost 6 bases, the J end lost 7 bases, and 16 bases lay between the germline ends. CDR3 length: 13 amino acids. Looked up from germline, CDR1 is MNHEY and CDR2 is SVGEGT.

The rearrangement uses TRBV7-2 and TRBJ1-4; maybe TRBD1 (6 bases). The ends were cut back, 5 bases at V and 5 bases at J, with 15 bases in the middle. CDR3 length: 15 residues. CDR1 and CDR2 (germline): SGHTA, FQGNSA. CDR3 DNA: TGTGCCAGCAGCCCAGACAGGTCGAGAAATGAAAAACTGTTTTTT. It is translated as CASSPDRSRNEKLFF.

This clonotype was observed a handful of times. CDR3 protein: CASSLNVPNTEAFF. For the CDR3, the DNA is TGCGCCAGCAGCTTGAACGTCCCGAACACTGAAGCTTTCTTT. The chain joins TRBV5-1 to TRBJ1-1; D is uncertain. CDR1 is SGHRS and CDR2 is YFSETQ in the germline V gene. The CDR3 covers 14 residues. Trimming left V 1 base short and J 1 base short, with 8 bases between.

This clonotype has ten or more counts. The J gene is TRBJ1-1, the V gene TRBV24-1; a weak D match, TRBD1 (5 bases). The CDR3 contains 14 residues. V lost 4 bases to trimming and J lost 7 bases, with 15 bases between them. Germline CDR1 and CDR2: KGHDR and SFDVKD. CDR3 nucleotides: TGTGCCACCAGTGAGAGTGGCTGGGGCGGTGAAGCTTTCTTT. This translates into CATSESGWGGEAFF.

In this sample, this clonotype turned up a few times. A much more abundant neighbour one base away suggests this may be a read error. CDR3 residues: CASNLSGGYEQYF. In DNA, the CDR3 is TGTGCCAGCAACCTGAGCGGAGGCTACGAGCAGTACTTC. The J gene is TRBJ2-7, the V gene TRBV28; D possibly corresponds to TRBD2 (5 bases). Trimming shortened V by 7 bases and J by 3 bases, and 13 bases separated the two germline ends. Germline CDR1 is MDHEN and CDR2 is SYDVKM. This CDR3 is built from 13 residues.

J is TRBJ2-3 and V is TRBV28; D tentatively reads TRBD1 or TRBD2 (6 bases each). Trimming removed 8 bases at V and 8 bases at J, with 11 bases between. The CDR3 has 11 amino acids. CDR1 and CDR2 from the germline V gene are MDHEN and SYDVKM. The CDR3: CASLGGSTQYF. As DNA, the CDR3 is TGTGCCAGCCTCGGGGGCTCTACGCAGTATTTT.

This clonotype was recorded at least ten times. The chain uses TRBV24-1 and TRBJ2-2; D remains unclear. Germline V gene lookup returns CDR1 KGHDR and CDR2 SFDVKD. The CDR3 is made up of 11 amino acids. V dropped 10 bases and J dropped 3 bases, with 5 bases sitting between them. CDR3: CATGYTGELFF. The CDR3 DNA reads as TGTGCCACGGGGTACACCGGGGAGCTGTTTTTT.

Worth noting for this clonotype: With a much larger clone just one base away, this may be a read error. The CDR3 does not end in the conserved phenylalanine or tryptophan, so this is likely a read error. The genes are TRBV6-1 and TRBJ2-5; 16 nucleotides agree with TRBD2. The trim removed 5 bases at V and 2 bases at J, leaving 5 bases unmatched. The CDR3 loop spans 17 amino acids. Germline CDR1 reads MNHNS; CDR2 reads SASEGT. CDR3 DNA sequence: TGTGCCAGCAGTCCCGGGACTAGCGGGAGGGATCAAGAGACCCAGTACCTC. Protein: CASSPGTSGRDQETQYL.

This clonotype was counted many times. V is TRBV20-1 and J is TRBJ1-1; perhaps TRBD1 as D (6 bases). V was clipped by 3 bases and J by 2 bases, with 19 bases between them. Germline V CDR1 and CDR2: DFQATT, SNEGSKA (reference sequence). The CDR3 extends over 16 amino acids. CDR3 nucleotide sequence: TGCAGTGCTAGCAAGGAGACAGGAGGGAAAAACACTGAAGCTTTCTTT. As protein: CSASKETGGKNTEAFF.

This clonotype was detected only a few times. The V gene is TRBV20-1, the J gene TRBJ2-7, with D perhaps matching TRBD2 (6 bases). The CDR3 runs 13 residues. The V end was cut by 5 bases, the J end by 3 bases, with 14 bases between. Germline-derived CDR1 and CDR2 are DFQATT and SNEGSKA (reference sequence). CDR3 sequence (DNA): TGCAGTGCTTCCCGCATGGGGGGCTACGAGCAGTACTTC. This translates into CSASRMGGYEQYF.